This TCR beta chain was identified in a study of read filtering for tumor transcriptome and immune sequencing. This library used approximately 370 ng RNA and molecular barcoded adaptors spanning alpha/delta and beta/gamma chains. TCRdb reprocessed the reads with MiXCR, giving one entry per CDR3 protein. The sample includes approximately 140,000 distinct CDR3 sequences, around 13% of them seen just once. CDR1 GTSNPN and CDR2 SVGIG come from the germline V gene (reference sequence). The CDR3 loop spans 13 amino acids. Trimming left V 4 bases short and J 7 bases short, with 13 bases between. The receptor was isolated from a donor at least 40 years old with multiple myeloma. The specimen sequenced was a population of CD138-negative cells sorted from bone marrow. The V call is TRBV30, the J call TRBJ2-2; D gene unclear. The CDR3 DNA sequence: TGTGCCTGGAACACCAGGCCTATCGGGGAGCTGTTTTTT. Translated: CAWNTRPIGELFF. Full variable domain (rest looked up from reference TRBV30 and TRBJ2-2): SQTIHQWPATLVQPVGSPLSLECTVEGTSNPNLYWYRQAAGRGLQLLFYSVGIGQISSEVPQNLSASRPQDRQFILSSKKLLLSDSGFYLCAWNTRPIGELFFGEGSRLTVL.